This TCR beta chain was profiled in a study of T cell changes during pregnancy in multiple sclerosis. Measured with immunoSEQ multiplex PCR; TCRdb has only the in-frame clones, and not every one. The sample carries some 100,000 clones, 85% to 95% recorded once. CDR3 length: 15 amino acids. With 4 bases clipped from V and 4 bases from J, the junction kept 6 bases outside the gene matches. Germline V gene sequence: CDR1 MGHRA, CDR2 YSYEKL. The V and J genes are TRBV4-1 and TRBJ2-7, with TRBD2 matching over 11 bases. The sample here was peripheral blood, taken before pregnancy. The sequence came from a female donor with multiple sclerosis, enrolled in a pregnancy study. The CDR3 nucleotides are TGCGCCAGCAGCCTACTAGCGGGAGATACGTACGAGCAGTACTTC. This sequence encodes CASSLLAGDTYEQYF.